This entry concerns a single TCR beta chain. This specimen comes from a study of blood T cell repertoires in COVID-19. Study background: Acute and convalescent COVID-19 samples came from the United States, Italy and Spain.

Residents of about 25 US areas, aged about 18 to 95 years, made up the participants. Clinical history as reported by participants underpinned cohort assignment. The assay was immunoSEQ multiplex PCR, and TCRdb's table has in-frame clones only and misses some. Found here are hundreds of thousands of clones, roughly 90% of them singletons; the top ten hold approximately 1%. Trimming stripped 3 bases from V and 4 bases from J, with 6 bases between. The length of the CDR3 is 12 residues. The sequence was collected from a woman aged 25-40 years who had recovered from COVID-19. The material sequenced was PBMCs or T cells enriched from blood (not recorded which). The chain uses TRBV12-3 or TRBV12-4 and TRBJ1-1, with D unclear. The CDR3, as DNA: TGTGCCAGCAGTTTTACTAGCACTGAAGCTTTCTTT. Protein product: CASSFTSTEAFF.